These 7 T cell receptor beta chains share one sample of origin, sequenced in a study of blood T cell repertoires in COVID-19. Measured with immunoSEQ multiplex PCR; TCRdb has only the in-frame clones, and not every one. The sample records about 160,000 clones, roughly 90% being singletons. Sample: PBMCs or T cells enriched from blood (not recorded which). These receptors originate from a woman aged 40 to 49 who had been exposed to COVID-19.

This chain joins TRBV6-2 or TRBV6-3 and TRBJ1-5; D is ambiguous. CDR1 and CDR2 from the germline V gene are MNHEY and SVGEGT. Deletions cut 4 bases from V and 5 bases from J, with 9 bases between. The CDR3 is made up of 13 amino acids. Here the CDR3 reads CASSWPSHQPQHF. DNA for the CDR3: TGTGCCAGCAGTTGGCCAAGTCATCAGCCCCAGCATTTT.

The CDR3: CASSQPNNSPLHF. CDR3 nucleotide sequence: TGTGCCAGCAGCCAGCCTAATAATTCACCCCTCCACTTT. The gene calls are TRBV3-1 (or the pseudogene TRBV3-2) and TRBJ1-6, with unresolved D. Germline CDR1 is LGHDT and CDR2 is YNNKEL (reference sequence). V lost 3 bases and J lost 5, with 5 bases in between. This CDR3 has 13 amino acids.

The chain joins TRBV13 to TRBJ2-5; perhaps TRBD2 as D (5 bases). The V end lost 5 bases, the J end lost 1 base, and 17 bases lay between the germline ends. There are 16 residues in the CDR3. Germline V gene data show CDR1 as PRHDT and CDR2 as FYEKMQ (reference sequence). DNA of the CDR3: TGTGCCAGCAGCCGCACGAGTCAGCTAGCCCAAGAGACCCAGTACTTC. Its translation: CASSRTSQLAQETQYF.

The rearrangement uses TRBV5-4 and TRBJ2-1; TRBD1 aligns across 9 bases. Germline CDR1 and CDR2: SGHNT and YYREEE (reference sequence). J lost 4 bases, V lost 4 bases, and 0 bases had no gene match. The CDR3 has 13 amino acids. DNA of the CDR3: TGTGCCAGCAGCGGGACAGGGTACAATGAGCAGTTCTTC. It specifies CASSGTGYNEQFF.

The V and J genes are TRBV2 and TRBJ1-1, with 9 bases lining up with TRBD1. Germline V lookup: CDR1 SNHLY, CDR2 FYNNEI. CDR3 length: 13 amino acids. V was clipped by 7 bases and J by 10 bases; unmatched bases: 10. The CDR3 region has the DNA TGTGCCAGCAAACTCGTACAGGGGGCCCCAGCTTTCTTT. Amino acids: CASKLVQGAPAFF. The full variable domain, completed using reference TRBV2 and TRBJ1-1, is EPEVTQTPSHQVTQMGQEVILRCVPISNHLYFYWYRQILGQKVEFLVSFYNNEISEKSEIFDDQFSVERPDGSNFTLKIRSTKLEDSAMYFCASKLVQGAPAFFGQGTRLTVV.

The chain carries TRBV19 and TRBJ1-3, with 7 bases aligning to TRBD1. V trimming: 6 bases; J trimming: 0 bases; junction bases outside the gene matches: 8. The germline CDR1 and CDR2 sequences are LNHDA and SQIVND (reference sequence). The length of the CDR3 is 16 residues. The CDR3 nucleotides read TGTGCCAGTAGCTCGACAGGGTCGGGCTCTGGAAACACCATATATTTT. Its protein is CASSSTGSGSGNTIYF.

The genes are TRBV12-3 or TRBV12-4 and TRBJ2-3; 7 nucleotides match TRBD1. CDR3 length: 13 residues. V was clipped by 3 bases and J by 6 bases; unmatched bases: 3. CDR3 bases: TGTGCCAGCAGTTTTACCAGGGGGGATACGCAGTATTTT. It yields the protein CASSFTRGDTQYF.